The 30 T cell receptor beta chains given below trace back to one sample, sequenced in a study of OX40 agonist ivuxolimab in advanced cancers. Libraries were prepared by immunoSEQ multiplex PCR; TCRdb keeps only in-frame clonotypes and omits some of them. The data show 74,000 or so clones, around 90% seen once. The source was CD4+ or CD8+ T cells sorted from blood, collected in a trial of the OX40 agonist ivuxolimab. These receptors came from an adult with an advanced solid tumor such as melanoma, head and neck, liver or kidney cancer.

V and J are TRBV19 and TRBJ1-2; D is possibly TRBD1 (5 bases). V was clipped by 3 bases and J by 5 bases, with 16 bases between them. This CDR3 comprises 15 residues. Germline V lookup: CDR1 LNHDA, CDR2 SQIVND (reference sequence). The CDR3 protein is CASSIDPRGDYGYTF. The CDR3 coding sequence is TGTGCCAGTAGTATTGACCCGCGAGGGGATTATGGCTACACCTTC.

The chain carries TRBV5-1 and TRBJ1-1, with D possibly being TRBD1 (5 bases). Trimming stripped 3 bases from V and 5 bases from J, with 14 bases between. This CDR3 is built from 14 residues. Germline CDR1 SGHRS, CDR2 YFSETQ. The DNA for the CDR3 is TGCGCCAGCAGCTCCTGGTCAGGGCAGACTGAAGCTTTCTTT. Translating it yields CASSSWSGQTEAFF.

This clone was seen a single time. The chain combines TRBV5-1 with TRBJ1-4; D remains ambiguous. V was trimmed by 2 bases and J by 0 bases, leaving 11 bases between them. From germline, CDR1 is SGHRS and CDR2 YFSETQ. This CDR3 comprises 16 residues. CDR3 in amino acids: CASSLPSAATNEKLFF. The DNA for the CDR3 is TGCGCCAGCAGCTTACCCAGCGCTGCAACTAATGAAAAACTGTTTTTT.

CDR3 sequence: CASSPPETETQYF. The CDR3 region has the DNA TGTGCCAGCTCACCACCGGAGACGGAGACCCAGTACTTC. The chain recombines TRBV18 with TRBJ2-5; D call uncertain. The CDR3 consists of 13 residues. Trimming removed 0 bases from V and 5 bases from J, with 7 bases in between. Germline CDR1 reads KGHSH; CDR2 reads LQKENI.

The chain couples TRBV4-1 to TRBJ1-3; D ambiguous. The CDR3 covers 17 residues. The V and J ends lost 0 bases and 0 bases respectively, with 12 bases between them. Germline assignment: CDR1 MGHRA and CDR2 YSYEKL. The CDR3 bases are TGCGCCAGCAGCCAAGAAAGGAGAGTTTCCTCTGGAAACACCATATATTTT. Encoded protein: CASSQERRVSSGNTIYF.

V gene TRBV18 combines with J gene TRBJ1-1; D not certain. Trimming left V 1 base short and J 5 bases short, with 5 bases between. The CDR3 covers 12 residues. Germline V gene data show CDR1 as KGHSH and CDR2 as LQKENI. DNA of the CDR3: TGTGCCAGCTCACCACGTCCGACTGAAGCTTTCTTT. Its protein is CASSPRPTEAFF.

The chain couples TRBV4-1 to TRBJ2-7; D may be TRBD1 or TRBD2 (5 bases each). The CDR3 is 16 amino acids. The V gene's germline CDR1 is MGHRA and CDR2 YSYEKL. The ends were cut back, 3 bases at V and 2 bases at J, with 17 bases in the middle. DNA of the CDR3: TGCGCCAGCAGCCAGAACCGGGACGGAGGCGCCTACGAGCAGTACTTC. Protein product: CASSQNRDGGAYEQYF.

CDR3 sequence (DNA): TGTGCCAGCAGCCCCGGGACAGGTAGCTCTGGGGCCAACGTCCTGACTTTC. Translating it yields CASSPGTGSSGANVLTF. V gene TRBV5-4 combines with J gene TRBJ2-6; 8 bases map to TRBD1. V was clipped by 4 bases and J by 0 bases; unmatched bases: 6. The CDR3 loop spans 17 amino acids. CDR1 is SGHNT, CDR2 YYREEE, per germline (reference sequence).

The rearrangement uses TRBV5-1 and TRBJ1-6, with D hard to call. The CDR3 extends over 16 amino acids. Germline V gives CDR1 SGHRS, CDR2 YFSETQ. The ends were cut back, 3 bases at V and 0 bases at J, with 10 bases in the middle. The CDR3 sequence: CASSSMGVSYNSPLHF. CDR3 nucleotide sequence: TGCGCCAGCAGCTCGATGGGTGTCTCCTATAATTCACCCCTCCACTTT.

The chain employs TRBV6-5 and TRBJ2-4, with 13 nucleotides matching TRBD2. CDR1 is MNHEY, CDR2 SVGAGI, per germline. There are 12 residues in the CDR3. J was trimmed by 12 bases and V by 6 bases; bases with no gene match: 2. The DNA for the CDR3 is TGTGCCAGCAGGGGACTAGCGGGGCATCAGTACTTC. It codes for CASRGLAGHQYF.

The genes are TRBV28 and TRBJ2-3; D perhaps matches TRBD1 (6 bases). The CDR3 runs to 18 residues. Trimming took off 7 bases at V and 2 bases at J, with 25 bases between the two ends. Germline CDR1 is MDHEN and CDR2 is SYDVKM. The CDR3 sequence: CASTLSFPGTLTTDTQYF. CDR3 bases: TGTGCCAGCACCTTAAGCTTTCCCGGGACACTTACCACAGATACGCAGTATTTT.

The chain joins TRBV2 to TRBJ2-4; D tentatively fits TRBD1 or TRBD2 (5 bases each). Deletions cut 3 bases from V and 7 bases from J, with 13 bases between. The CDR3 loop spans 14 amino acids. Germline-derived CDR1 and CDR2 are SNHLY and FYNNEI. The CDR3 DNA sequence: TGTGCCAGCAGTGATGGTCTGGGGGATAACATTCAGTACTTC. Translated, it gives CASSDGLGDNIQYF. Supplemented by reference TRBV2 and TRBJ2-4, the full variable domain reads EPEVTQTPSHQVTQMGQEVILRCVPISNHLYFYWYRQILGQKVEFLVSFYNNEISEKSEIFDDQFSVERPDGSNFTLKIRSTKLEDSAMYFCASSDGLGDNIQYFGAGTRLSVL.

This chain links TRBV7-3 with TRBJ2-3; 13 nucleotides line up with TRBD2. The CDR3 runs to 16 residues. Unmatched junction bases numbered 4, after V lost 1 base and J lost 6 bases. Germline assignment: CDR1 SGHTA and CDR2 FQGTGA. This CDR3 is CASSLRTSGRGDTQYF. DNA for the CDR3: TGTGCCAGCAGCTTAAGGACTAGCGGGAGAGGGGATACGCAGTATTTT.

The genes are TRBV6-1 and TRBJ1-6, with D possibly TRBD1 on 5 matching bases. Germline loops: CDR1 MNHNS, CDR2 SASEGT. Trimming removed 2 bases from V and 8 bases from J, with 10 bases in between. There are 14 residues in the CDR3. The chain's CDR3 is CASSEQGGYSPLHF. CDR3 sequence (DNA): TGTGCCAGCAGTGAACAGGGAGGGTATTCACCCCTCCACTTT.

The V gene is TRBV4-1, the J gene TRBJ1-5; 7 bases align to TRBD1. After removal of 4 bases from V and 4 bases from J, the junction contained 4 bases not matched to a gene. Germline V CDR1 and CDR2: MGHRA, YSYEKL. The CDR3 consists of 14 residues. The CDR3 here is CASSLSTGNQPQHF. CDR3 nucleotide sequence: TGCGCCAGCAGCCTATCGACAGGGAATCAGCCCCAGCATTTT.

This chain links TRBV6-1 with TRBJ2-5; D may correspond to TRBD1 or TRBD2 (6 bases each). Germline CDR1 reads MNHNS; CDR2 reads SASEGT. V was cut by 4 bases and J by 5 bases, with 23 bases left in between. This CDR3 is 17 amino acids long. The CDR3 protein is CASSVGWDSRRGETQYF. The CDR3 nucleotides are TGTGCCAGCAGTGTTGGCTGGGACTCACGGAGGGGGGAGACCCAGTACTTC.

The rearrangement links TRBV5-1 to TRBJ1-1; D gene ambiguous. V lost 7 bases and J 7 bases, leaving 20 bases between the germline ends. The CDR3 loop spans 14 amino acids. The germline gives CDR1 SGHRS, CDR2 YFSETQ. DNA of the CDR3: TGCGCCAGCGCAATTAGGGAGGGCTATGGTGAAGCTTTCTTT. Its protein is CASAIREGYGEAFF. The variable domain in full, completed from reference TRBV5-1 and TRBJ1-1, reads KAGVTQTPRYLIKTRGQQVTLSCSPISGHRSVSWYQQTPGQGLQFLFEYFSETQRNKGNFPGRFSGRQFSNSRSEMNVSTLELGDSALYLCASAIREGYGEAFFGQGTRLTVV.

Here the CDR3 reads CASSYSYLAEAFF. For the CDR3, the DNA is TGTGCCAGCAGTTACTCGTATCTCGCTGAAGCTTTCTTT. The chain is built from TRBV6-6 and TRBJ1-1; D unresolved. Germline CDR1 is MNHNY and CDR2 is SVGAGI (reference sequence). With 0 bases removed from V and 6 bases from J, the gap between germline ends came to 8 bases. The CDR3 sequence is 13 residues long.

The rearrangement links TRBV29-1 to TRBJ1-2, with D tentatively TRBD1 (5 bases). Germline V gives CDR1 SQVTM, CDR2 ANQGSEA. The germline V and J ends were trimmed by 1 base and 0 bases, with 9 bases remaining between them. This CDR3 region has 14 residues. CDR3 DNA: TGCAGCGTTGAAGGGGACGCAGCTAACTATGGCTACACCTTC. The encoded protein is CSVEGDAANYGYTF.

V and J are TRBV19 and TRBJ1-2; 7 bases are a match to TRBD1. The CDR3 length is 13 residues. Losses at the gene ends were 4 bases for V and 6 bases for J; bases not matched to a gene: 5. The germline V gene encodes CDR1 LNHDA and CDR2 SQIVND (reference sequence). In DNA, the CDR3 is TGTGCCAGTAGTACAAGACAGGGAGATGGCTACACCTTC. Amino acids: CASSTRQGDGYTF.

The chain uses TRBV7-6 and TRBJ2-7; D remains unclear. This CDR3 has 16 amino acids. From germline, CDR1 is SGHVS and CDR2 FNYEAQ. The V and J ends lost 5 bases and 0 bases respectively, with 17 bases between them. The CDR3 spells CASSPYQFTPSYEQYF. The CDR3 DNA reads TGTGCCAGCAGCCCGTATCAGTTTACTCCCTCCTACGAGCAGTACTTC.

The chain joins TRBV6-1 to TRBJ2-4, with no clear D. This CDR3 region has 11 residues. V shed 5 bases and J shed 9 bases, with 8 bases lying between them. In germline, CDR1 is MNHNS, CDR2 SASEGT. Here the CDR3 reads CASSTTSIQYF. The CDR3 nucleotides read TGTGCCAGCAGTACTACAAGCATTCAGTACTTC.

CDR3 sequence reads: CASSDRDSYNSPLHF. DNA of the CDR3: TGTGCCAGCAGTGACAGGGACTCCTATAATTCACCCCTCCACTTT. This chain connects TRBV28 to TRBJ1-6, with 7 bases identical to TRBD1. The germline CDR1 and CDR2 sequences are MDHEN and SYDVKM. The V gene end was trimmed by 5 bases and the J gene end by 0 bases; junction bases not matched to a gene: 1. This CDR3 is built from 15 residues.

CDR3 sequence (DNA): TGTGCCAGCAGTTTTCGTCTGGCCGGGGAGCTGTTTTTT. Residues: CASSFRLAGELFF. This chain uses TRBV28 with TRBJ2-2; D unresolved. V gave up 3 bases and J gave up 6 bases, with 8 bases separating them. Germline assignment: CDR1 MDHEN and CDR2 SYDVKM. The CDR3 extends over 13 amino acids.

The V and J genes are TRBV7-2 and TRBJ2-7; 7 bases align to TRBD2. Germline V gene sequence: CDR1 SGHTA, CDR2 FQGNSA. Trimming at V came to 2 bases and at J to 2 bases, leaving 6 bases not matched to a gene. The CDR3 extends over 15 amino acids. The CDR3 DNA reads TGTGCCAGCAGCTTATCTAGCGGCCCCACCTACGAGCAGTACTTC. It specifies CASSLSSGPTYEQYF.

This chain connects TRBV5-1 to TRBJ2-3, with 13 bases aligning to TRBD2. The CDR3 is 16 residues long. Germline CDR1 and CDR2: SGHRS and YFSETQ. V dropped 3 bases and J dropped 5; count of bases not matched to a gene: 6. CDR3 region: CASSSRLAGGLDTQYF. CDR3 in DNA: TGCGCCAGCAGCTCCCGACTAGCGGGGGGCCTAGATACGCAGTATTTT.

The V call is TRBV28, the J call TRBJ2-7; D gene unclear. The CDR3 is 15 residues long. CDR1 is MDHEN, CDR2 SYDVKM, per germline. V dropped 6 bases and J dropped 3 bases, with 18 bases sitting between them. The CDR3 bases are TGTGCCAGCAGCCTGACCAGAAGAAGGGTCTACGAGCAGTACTTC. The encoded protein is CASSLTRRRVYEQYF.

The chain has TRBV6-1 and TRBJ2-7; D not resolved. CDR3 length: 13 amino acids. V lost 1 base and J lost 3, with 7 bases in between. Germline assignment: CDR1 MNHNS and CDR2 SASEGT. CDR3 amino acids: CASSEGAIYEQYF. CDR3 DNA sequence: TGTGCCAGCAGTGAAGGGGCCATCTACGAGCAGTACTTC.

The rearrangement uses TRBV5-1 and TRBJ2-2, with no clear D. This CDR3 comprises 14 residues. The germline V gene has CDR1 SGHRS and CDR2 YFSETQ. The V end lost 4 bases, the J end lost 3 bases, and 10 bases lay between the germline ends. Here the CDR3 DNA reads TGCGCCAGCAGCGGTAGGGCGTACACCGGGGAGCTGTTTTTT. It yields the protein CASSGRAYTGELFF.

J is TRBJ1-5 and V is TRBV7-9; 7 bases fit TRBD1. The V gene end was trimmed by 4 bases and the J gene end by 3 bases; junction bases not matched to a gene: 12. The CDR3 is 17 amino acids. Germline V CDR1 and CDR2: SEHNR, FQNEAQ (reference sequence). CDR3 protein: CASSSDVGQVYNQPQHF. CDR3 nucleotide sequence: TGTGCCAGCAGCTCGGATGTCGGACAGGTTTACAATCAGCCCCAGCATTTT.